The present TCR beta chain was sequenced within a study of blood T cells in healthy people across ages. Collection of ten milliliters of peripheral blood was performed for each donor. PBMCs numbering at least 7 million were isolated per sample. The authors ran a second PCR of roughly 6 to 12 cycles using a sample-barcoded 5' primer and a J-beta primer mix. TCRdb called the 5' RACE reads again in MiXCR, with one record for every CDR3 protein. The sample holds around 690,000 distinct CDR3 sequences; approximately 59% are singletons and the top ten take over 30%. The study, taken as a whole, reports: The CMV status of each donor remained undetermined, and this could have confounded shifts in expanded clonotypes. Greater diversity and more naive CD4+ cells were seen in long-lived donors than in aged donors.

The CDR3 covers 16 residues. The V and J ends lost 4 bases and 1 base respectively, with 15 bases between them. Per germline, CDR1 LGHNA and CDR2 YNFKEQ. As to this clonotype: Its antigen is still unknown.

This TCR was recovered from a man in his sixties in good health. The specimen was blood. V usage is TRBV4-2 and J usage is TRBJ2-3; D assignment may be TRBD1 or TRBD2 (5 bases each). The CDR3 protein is CASSPQTGRGTDTQYF. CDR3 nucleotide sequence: TGTGCCAGCAGCCCCCAAACGGGGCGGGGCACAGATACGCAGTATTTT.